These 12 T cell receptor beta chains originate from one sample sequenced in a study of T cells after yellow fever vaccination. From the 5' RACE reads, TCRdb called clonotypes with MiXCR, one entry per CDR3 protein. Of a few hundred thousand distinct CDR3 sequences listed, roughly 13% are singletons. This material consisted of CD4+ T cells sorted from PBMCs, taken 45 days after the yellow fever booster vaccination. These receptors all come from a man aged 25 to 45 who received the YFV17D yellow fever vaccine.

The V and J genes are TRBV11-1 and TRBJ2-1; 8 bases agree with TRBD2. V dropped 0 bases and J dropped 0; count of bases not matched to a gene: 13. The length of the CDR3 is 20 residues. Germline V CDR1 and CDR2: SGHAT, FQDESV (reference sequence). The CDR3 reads CASSLAWLAGGGSSYNEQFF. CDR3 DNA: TGTGCCAGCAGCTTAGCGTGGCTAGCGGGCGGGGGCAGCTCCTACAATGAGCAGTTCTTC.

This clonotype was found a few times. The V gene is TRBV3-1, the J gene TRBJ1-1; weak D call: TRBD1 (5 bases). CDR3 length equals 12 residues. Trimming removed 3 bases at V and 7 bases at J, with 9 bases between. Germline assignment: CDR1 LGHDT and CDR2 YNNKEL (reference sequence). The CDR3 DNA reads TGTGCCAGCAGCCAGATCGGGGGTGAAGCTTTCTTT. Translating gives CASSQIGGEAFF.

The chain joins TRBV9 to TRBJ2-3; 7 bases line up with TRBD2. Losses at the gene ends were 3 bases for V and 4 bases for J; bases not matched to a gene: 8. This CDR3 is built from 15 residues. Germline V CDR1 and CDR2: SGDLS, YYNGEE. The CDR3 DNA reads TGTGCCAGCAGCGGAAGAGGCGGGAGAGCAGATACGCAGTATTTT. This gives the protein CASSGRGGRADTQYF. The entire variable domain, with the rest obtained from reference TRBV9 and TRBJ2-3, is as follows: DSGVTQTPKHLITATGQRVTLRCSPRSGDLSVYWYQQSLDQGLQFLIQYYNGEERAKGNILERFSAQQFPDLHSELNLSSLELGDSALYFCASSGRGGRADTQYFGPGTRLTVL.

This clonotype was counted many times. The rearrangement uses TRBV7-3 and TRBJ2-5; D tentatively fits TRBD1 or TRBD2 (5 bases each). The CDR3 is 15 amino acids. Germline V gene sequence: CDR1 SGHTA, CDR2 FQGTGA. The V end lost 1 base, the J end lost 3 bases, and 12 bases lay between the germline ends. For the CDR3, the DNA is TGTGCCAGCAGCTTAAATTTGGGGCGGGAAGAGACCCAGTACTTC. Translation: CASSLNLGREETQYF.

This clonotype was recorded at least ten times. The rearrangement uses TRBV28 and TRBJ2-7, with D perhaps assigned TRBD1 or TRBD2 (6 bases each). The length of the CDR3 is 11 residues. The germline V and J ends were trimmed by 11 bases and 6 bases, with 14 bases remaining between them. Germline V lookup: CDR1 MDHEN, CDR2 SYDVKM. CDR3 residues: CAGGTFREQYF. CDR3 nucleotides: TGTGCCGGAGGGACATTCCGCGAGCAGTACTTC.

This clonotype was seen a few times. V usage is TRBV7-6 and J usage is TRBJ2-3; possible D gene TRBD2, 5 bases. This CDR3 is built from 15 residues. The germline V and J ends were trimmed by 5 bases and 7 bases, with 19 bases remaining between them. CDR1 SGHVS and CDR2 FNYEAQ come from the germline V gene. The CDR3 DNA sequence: TGTGCCAGCAGCCGAACTAGAGGCGTGCAGAATACGCAGTATTTT. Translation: CASSRTRGVQNTQYF.

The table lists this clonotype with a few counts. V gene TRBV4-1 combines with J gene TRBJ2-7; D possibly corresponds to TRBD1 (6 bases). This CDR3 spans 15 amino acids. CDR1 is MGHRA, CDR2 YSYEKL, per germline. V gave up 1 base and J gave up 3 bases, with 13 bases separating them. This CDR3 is CASSQGADSNYEQYF. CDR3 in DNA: TGCGCCAGCAGCCAAGGGGCGGACAGCAACTACGAGCAGTACTTC.

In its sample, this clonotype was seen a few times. In DNA, the CDR3 is TGCAGTGCTAGGGCCGGGATCCAGTTCTTC. Translating gives CSARAGIQFF. The chain uses TRBV20-1 and TRBJ2-1; D is perhaps TRBD2 (5 bases). The CDR3 is 10 residues long. V was shortened by 3 bases and J by 13 bases, with 10 bases between the two germline ends. Germline CDR1 reads DFQATT; CDR2 reads SNEGSKA (reference sequence).

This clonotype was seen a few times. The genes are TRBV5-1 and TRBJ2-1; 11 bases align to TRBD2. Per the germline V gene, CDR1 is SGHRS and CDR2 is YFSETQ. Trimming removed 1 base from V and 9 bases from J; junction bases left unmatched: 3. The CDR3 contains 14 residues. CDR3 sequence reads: CASSLRLAGGEQFF. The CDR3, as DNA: TGCGCCAGCAGCTTGAGGCTAGCGGGAGGTGAGCAGTTCTTC.

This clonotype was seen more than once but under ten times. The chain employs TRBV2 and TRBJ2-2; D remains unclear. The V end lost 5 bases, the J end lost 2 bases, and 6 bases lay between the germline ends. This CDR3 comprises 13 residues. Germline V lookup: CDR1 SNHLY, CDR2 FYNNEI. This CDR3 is CASSNQNTGELFF. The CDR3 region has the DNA TGTGCCAGCAGTAACCAAAACACCGGGGAGCTGTTTTTT.

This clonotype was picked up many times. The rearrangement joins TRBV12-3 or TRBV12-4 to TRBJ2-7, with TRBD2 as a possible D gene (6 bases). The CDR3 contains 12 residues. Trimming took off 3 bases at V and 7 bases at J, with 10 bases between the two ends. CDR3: CASSFGGLEQYF. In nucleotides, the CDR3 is TGTGCCAGCAGTTTTGGGGGGTTGGAGCAGTACTTC.

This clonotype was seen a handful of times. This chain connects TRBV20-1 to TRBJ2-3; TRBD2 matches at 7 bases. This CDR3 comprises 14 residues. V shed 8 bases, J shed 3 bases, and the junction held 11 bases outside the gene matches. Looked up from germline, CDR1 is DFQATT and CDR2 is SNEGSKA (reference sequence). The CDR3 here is CSPPGGRGTDTQYF. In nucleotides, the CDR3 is TGCAGTCCCCCTGGCGGGAGAGGGACAGATACGCAGTATTTT.